The source of this TCR beta chain is a study of OX40 agonist ivuxolimab in advanced cancers. V dropped 5 bases and J dropped 4; count of bases not matched to a gene: 7. Germline lookup yields CDR1 MNHEY and CDR2 SVGAGI. This CDR3 comprises 15 residues. This table comes from immunoSEQ multiplex PCR, and its TCRdb copy is limited to in-frame clones, with some not included. The profile shows some 80,000 clones, about nine tenths of them singletons. The chain couples TRBV6-5 to TRBJ2-3; 9 bases are a match to TRBD2. The sequenced sample was CD4+ or CD8+ T cells sorted from blood, obtained in a trial of the OX40 agonist ivuxolimab. The clonotype comes from an adult with an advanced solid tumor such as melanoma, head and neck, liver or kidney cancer. The CDR3 DNA sequence: TGTGCCAGCAGTCCCGGCGGGGGGGCCCCAGATACGCAGTATTTT. Translated, it gives CASSPGGGAPDTQYF.